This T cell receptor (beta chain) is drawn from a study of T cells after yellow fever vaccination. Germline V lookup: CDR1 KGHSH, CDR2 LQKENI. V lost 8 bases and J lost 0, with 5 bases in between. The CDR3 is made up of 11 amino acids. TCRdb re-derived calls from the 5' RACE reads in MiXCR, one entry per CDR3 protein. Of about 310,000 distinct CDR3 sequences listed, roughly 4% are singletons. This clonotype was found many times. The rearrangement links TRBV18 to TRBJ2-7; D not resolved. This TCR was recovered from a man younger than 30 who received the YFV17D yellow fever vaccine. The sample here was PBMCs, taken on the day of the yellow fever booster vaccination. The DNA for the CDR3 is TGTGCCAGCACCTCCTCCTACGAGCAGTACTTC. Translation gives CASTSSYEQYF.